The 21 T cell receptor beta chains below come from one sample, sequenced in a study of T-cell reconstitution after alpha-beta-depleted transplantation in children. Unique molecular identifiers were incorporated into the prepared TCRbeta library. MiXCR, run by TCRdb on the PCR reads, gives a single entry per CDR3 protein. The sample lists fewer than 500,000 distinct CDR3 sequences, over 40% seen once, with roughly a quarter in the top ten. The starting material was PBMCs, obtained before TCRalphabeta/CD19-depleted stem cell transplant. The receptors derive from a girl aged 2 to 9 with aplastic anemia, due to receive a stem cell transplant.

V and J are TRBV6-5 and TRBJ2-5; 14 bases fit TRBD2. V trimming: 2 bases; J trimming: 5 bases; junction bases outside the gene matches: 10. This CDR3 is 18 amino acids long. The germline V gene has CDR1 MNHEY and CDR2 SVGAGI. CDR3 DNA: TGTGCCAGCAGTTACCCACAGGGACTAGCGGGAGTTGGGGAGACCCAGTACTTC. It specifies CASSYPQGLAGVGETQYF.

This clonotype was counted between two and nine times. The CDR3 bases are TGTGCCAGCAGTTTTGGCGGGAGCACCTACAATGAGCAGTTCTTC. Encoded protein: CASSFGGSTYNEQFF. V usage is TRBV6-2 or TRBV6-3 and J usage is TRBJ2-1, with TRBD2 identical over 7 bases. CDR1 is MNHEY, CDR2 SVGEGT, per germline. The CDR3 has 15 residues. J was trimmed by 2 bases and V by 4 bases; bases with no gene match: 5.

V and J are TRBV10-3 and TRBJ2-1, with 9 bases matching TRBD2. This CDR3 has 13 residues. Germline CDR1 is ENHRY and CDR2 is SYGVKD. Trimming took 11 bases from V and 4 from J; bases not matched to a gene: 6. This CDR3 reads CASRTSEYNEQFF. The CDR3 bases are TGTGCCTCCCGGACTAGCGAGTACAATGAGCAGTTCTTC.

The chain uses TRBV15 and TRBJ2-7, with 7 bases aligning to TRBD1. The CDR3 spans 14 residues. V lost 0 bases and J lost 4; bases outside the gene matches: 3. Germline assignment: CDR1 LNHNV and CDR2 YYDKDF (reference sequence). Here the CDR3 reads CATSRDRGQYEQYF. The CDR3 DNA follows: TGTGCCACCAGCAGAGATCGGGGACAGTACGAGCAGTACTTC.

This chain joins TRBV12-3 or TRBV12-4 and TRBJ2-7, with D uncertain. Trimming removed 2 bases at V and 3 bases at J, with 11 bases between. The CDR3 extends over 14 amino acids. The CDR3 DNA is TGTGCCAGCAGTTTATACGGTCCCTTCTACGAGCAGTACTTC. Translation: CASSLYGPFYEQYF.

The CDR3 DNA reads TGTGCCAGCGGCCTGGGGACAGTTCTCCTCACTGAAGCTTTCTTT. Encoded protein: CASGLGTVLLTEAFF. This chain joins TRBV2 and TRBJ1-1; TRBD1 matches 7 bases. This CDR3 comprises 15 residues. J lost 4 bases, V lost 8 bases, and 13 bases had no gene match. Germline loops: CDR1 SNHLY, CDR2 FYNNEI.

The J gene is TRBJ2-1, the V gene TRBV20-1, with 12 bases fitting TRBD2. The germline V gene has CDR1 DFQATT and CDR2 SNEGSKA (reference sequence). The CDR3 is 13 residues long. The trim removed 7 bases at V and 7 bases at J, leaving 5 bases unmatched. CDR3 in amino acids: CSGLGLAGNEQFF. Here the CDR3 DNA reads TGCAGTGGACTGGGACTAGCGGGTAATGAGCAGTTCTTC.

V gene TRBV6-1 combines with J gene TRBJ2-2; 10 bases map to TRBD1. The length of the CDR3 is 16 residues. Germline trimming cut 5 bases from V and 3 bases from J; bases unmatched to any gene: 6. Germline CDR1 reads MNHNS; CDR2 reads SASEGT. This CDR3 is CASSLRGTGDTGELFF. CDR3 nucleotides: TGTGCCAGCAGTCTAAGGGGGACAGGGGACACCGGGGAGCTGTTTTTT.

The chain has TRBV20-1 and TRBJ2-1; D not resolved. The CDR3 runs 13 residues. Trimming removed 2 bases from V and 9 bases from J, with 14 bases in between. Germline CDR1 and CDR2: DFQATT and SNEGSKA (reference sequence). The CDR3 coding sequence is TGCAGTGCTAGATTGGGATATGCTGGTGAGCAGTTCTTC. It encodes CSARLGYAGEQFF.

This clonotype has just a few counts. The chain employs TRBV5-8 and TRBJ2-2; D gene ambiguous. V was cut by 4 bases and J by 6 bases, with 13 bases left in between. CDR3 length: 14 residues. In germline, CDR1 is SGHTS, CDR2 YDEGEE. The CDR3 nucleotides are TGTGCCAGCAGCCTGAGGTCCAGGTCCGGGGAGCTGTTTTTT. This translates into CASSLRSRSGELFF.

This clonotype was seen repeatedly, ten times or more. The chain combines TRBV7-9 with TRBJ1-2, with 8 positions matching TRBD1. Germline CDR1 and CDR2: SEHNR and FQNEAQ (reference sequence). The CDR3 is 16 amino acids. Losses at the gene ends were 3 bases for V and 6 bases for J; bases not matched to a gene: 12. The CDR3 here is CASSLGSGRTGHGYTF. CDR3 coding DNA: TGTGCCAGCAGCTTGGGTTCGGGCAGGACAGGGCATGGCTACACCTTC.

This chain joins TRBV7-9 and TRBJ2-7, with 12 bases fitting TRBD2. This CDR3 has 16 residues. The germline CDR1 and CDR2 sequences are SEHNR and FQNEAQ (reference sequence). V trimming: 5 bases; J trimming: 3 bases; junction bases outside the gene matches: 8. CDR3 DNA: TGTGCCAGCAGCACGAATCTAGCGGGGGGGCTCTACGAGCAGTACTTC. It encodes CASSTNLAGGLYEQYF.

The chain has TRBV5-1 and TRBJ2-3; perhaps TRBD1 as D (5 bases). Trimming stripped 1 base from V and 0 bases from J, with 9 bases between. This CDR3 has 15 residues. Germline CDR1 and CDR2: SGHRS and YFSETQ. In DNA form, the CDR3 reads TGCGCCAGCAGCTTGATCCCAGGGAGCACAGATACGCAGTATTTT. This sequence encodes CASSLIPGSTDTQYF.

The V gene is TRBV20-1, the J gene TRBJ2-5, with TRBD1 matching 8 bases. CDR1 and CDR2 from the germline V gene are DFQATT and SNEGSKA (reference sequence). There are 12 residues in the CDR3. V was clipped by 6 bases and J by 5 bases; unmatched bases: 5. The CDR3 spells CSAARDRETQYF. The CDR3 coding sequence is TGCAGTGCGGCTCGGGACAGGGAGACCCAGTACTTC.

CDR3 sequence: CASSRGGGPTDTQYF. CDR3 bases: TGTGCCAGCAGCCGCGGCGGGGGACCCACAGATACGCAGTATTTT. This chain uses TRBV6-1 with TRBJ2-3; 7 bases fit TRBD2. Per germline, CDR1 MNHNS and CDR2 SASEGT. J gave up 2 bases and V 6 bases, and 8 bases lay outside the gene matches. CDR3 size: 15 residues.

This chain connects TRBV5-1 to TRBJ2-3; TRBD2 agrees at 12 bases. This CDR3 is 15 amino acids long. Germline-derived CDR1 and CDR2 are SGHRS and YFSETQ. V was clipped by 4 bases and J by 6 bases; unmatched bases: 6. CDR3 residues: CASSTLAGGRDTQYF. As DNA, the CDR3 is TGCGCCAGCAGCACTCTAGCGGGAGGGCGCGATACGCAGTATTTT.

Concerning this clonotype: At one boundary the junction diverges from the germline segment, which might be a read error. V is TRBV7-3 and J is TRBJ1-1; TRBD1 matches at 9 bases. The CDR3 is made up of 14 amino acids. The germline gives CDR1 SGHTA, CDR2 FQGTGA. The CDR3 spells CASSLTGGPTAAFF. The CDR3 DNA is TGTGCCAGCAGCCTAACAGGGGGCCCGACCGCGGCTTTCTTT.

This chain uses TRBV15 with TRBJ2-5; tentative D call: TRBD1 (6 bases). V gave up 8 bases and J gave up 5 bases, with 15 bases separating them. CDR3 length: 13 amino acids. The germline gives CDR1 LNHNV, CDR2 YYDKDF (reference sequence). The CDR3 loop reads CATGSGAGETQYF. The CDR3 bases are TGTGCCACCGGATCAGGGGCCGGTGAGACCCAGTACTTC.

This chain connects TRBV10-2 to TRBJ2-1; perhaps D is TRBD1 or TRBD2 (5 bases each). Germline CDR1 WSHSY, CDR2 SAAADI. V lost 7 bases and J 9 bases, leaving 19 bases between the germline ends. The CDR3 extends over 14 amino acids. Here the CDR3 DNA reads TGCGCCAGCACGTATGTCAGGGAGTTGGGTGAGCAGTTCTTC. Protein: CASTYVRELGEQFF.

The chain uses TRBV30 and TRBJ2-7; perhaps TRBD2 as D (7 bases). The CDR3 covers 13 residues. Germline V gene lookup returns CDR1 GTSNPN and CDR2 SVGIG (reference sequence). The V gene lost 7 bases and the J gene lost 3 bases, with 16 bases spanning the gap. DNA for the CDR3: TGTGCCTATTCGGGGGGCAGCGTCTACGAGCAGTACTTC. Translating it yields CAYSGGSVYEQYF.

The chain is built from TRBV12-3 or TRBV12-4 and TRBJ2-5; D unclear. The CDR3 has 13 amino acids. Trimming shortened V by 5 bases and J by 5 bases, and 12 bases separated the two germline ends. CDR3 nucleotide sequence: TGTGCCAGCAGTGGGTGGCCCGAGGAGACCCAGTACTTC. Amino acid sequence: CASSGWPEETQYF.